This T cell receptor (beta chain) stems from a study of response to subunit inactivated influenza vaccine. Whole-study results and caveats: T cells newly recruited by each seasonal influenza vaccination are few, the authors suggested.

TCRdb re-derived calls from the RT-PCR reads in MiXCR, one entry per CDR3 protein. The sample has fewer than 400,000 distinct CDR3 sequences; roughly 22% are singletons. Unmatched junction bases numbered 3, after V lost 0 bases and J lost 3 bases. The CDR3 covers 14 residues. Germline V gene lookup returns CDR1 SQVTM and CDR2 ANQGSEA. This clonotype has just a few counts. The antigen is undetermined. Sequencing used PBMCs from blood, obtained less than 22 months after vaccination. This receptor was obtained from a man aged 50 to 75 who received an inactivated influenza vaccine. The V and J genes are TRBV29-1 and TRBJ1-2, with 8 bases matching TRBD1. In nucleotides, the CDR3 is TGCAGCGTTGAAGACCCCAGGGGGCACTATGGCTACACCTTC. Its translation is CSVEDPRGHYGYTF.